The 30 T cell receptor beta chains below all came from one sample that was sequenced in a study of OX40 agonist ivuxolimab in advanced cancers. Sequenced by immunoSEQ multiplex PCR; TCRdb stores in-frame clones only, minus some. The sample lists approximately 80,000 clones, approximately 92% occurring once. The sequenced sample was CD4+ or CD8+ T cells sorted from blood, obtained in a trial of the OX40 agonist ivuxolimab. Source of these receptors: an adult with an advanced solid tumor such as melanoma, head and neck, liver or kidney cancer.

The V call is TRBV2, the J call TRBJ1-3, with unresolved D. The length of the CDR3 is 11 residues. Trimming removed 3 bases at V and 8 bases at J, with 5 bases between. CDR1 and CDR2 (germline): SNHLY, FYNNEI. CDR3 in DNA: TGTGCCAGCAGTGATTATGACACCATATATTTT. Its protein is CASSDYDTIYF. The whole variable domain, filled in from reference TRBV2 and TRBJ1-3, reads EPEVTQTPSHQVTQMGQEVILRCVPISNHLYFYWYRQILGQKVEFLVSFYNNEISEKSEIFDDQFSVERPDGSNFTLKIRSTKLEDSAMYFCASSDYDTIYFGEGSWLTVV.

This chain joins TRBV29-1 and TRBJ1-2; 9 nucleotides agree with TRBD1. Germline lookup yields CDR1 SQVTM and CDR2 ANQGSEA. This CDR3 has 11 residues. With V trimmed by 7 bases and J by 8 bases, 5 bases remained unmatched. The CDR3 region is CSAQGAEGYTF. As DNA, the CDR3 is TGCAGCGCACAGGGGGCTGAAGGCTACACCTTC. Filled out from reference TRBV29-1 and TRBJ1-2, the complete variable domain reads SAVISQKPSRDICQRGTSLTIQCQVDSQVTMMFWYRQQPGQSLTLIATANQGSEATYESGFVIDKFPISRPNLTFSTLTVSNMSPEDSSIYLCSAQGAEGYTFGSGTRLTVV.

This rearrangement joins TRBV11-3 to TRBJ2-1; maybe TRBD2 (6 bases). V gave up 9 bases and J gave up 6 bases, with 18 bases separating them. This CDR3 region has 14 residues. Germline CDR1 reads SGHNT; CDR2 reads YENEEA. The CDR3 reads CARRGDWRSNEQFF. The CDR3 DNA follows: TGTGCCAGGAGAGGGGACTGGCGGAGCAATGAGCAGTTCTTC.

This chain uses TRBV6-1 with TRBJ1-5; weak D call: TRBD1 (5 bases). V dropped 4 bases and J dropped 2 bases, with 15 bases sitting between them. CDR3 size: 16 residues. Germline assignment: CDR1 MNHNS and CDR2 SASEGT. The CDR3 spells CASSASRGYGNQPQHF. In DNA, the CDR3 is TGTGCCAGCAGTGCCTCGAGGGGATACGGCAATCAGCCCCAGCATTTT.

V usage is TRBV5-1 and J usage is TRBJ1-1, with 8 bases that match TRBD1. Germline loops: CDR1 SGHRS, CDR2 YFSETQ. This CDR3 comprises 17 residues. Losses at the gene ends were 3 bases for V and 4 bases for J; bases not matched to a gene: 14. CDR3 nucleotides: TGCGCCAGCAGCTACGGGCCCTTACAGGGGGGTAGCACTGAAGCTTTCTTT. As protein: CASSYGPLQGGSTEAFF.

As for this clone: Different DNA sequences within this sample yield the same CDR3. CDR3: CASSIGGSGANVLTF. The DNA for the CDR3 is TGTGCCAGTAGTATAGGGGGGTCCGGGGCCAACGTCCTGACTTTC. This chain joins TRBV19 and TRBJ2-6; D assignment may be TRBD1 or TRBD2 (5 bases each). The CDR3 extends over 15 amino acids. V shed 1 base and J shed 4 bases, with 8 bases lying between them. CDR1 is LNHDA and CDR2 is SQIVND in the germline V gene (reference sequence).

The rearrangement links TRBV5-1 to TRBJ2-5; 8 bases line up with TRBD2. V shed 2 bases, J shed 4 bases, and the junction held 4 bases outside the gene matches. From germline, CDR1 is SGHRS and CDR2 YFSETQ. This CDR3 comprises 14 residues. The chain's CDR3 is CASSFRTSRETQYF. In nucleotides, the CDR3 is TGCGCCAGCAGCTTCCGGACTAGCAGAGAGACCCAGTACTTC.

This chain joins TRBV27 and TRBJ2-4, with 8 positions matching TRBD1. CDR3 length: 14 amino acids. The junction had 6 bases not matched to a gene; V was cut back by 5 bases and J by 6 bases. The V gene's germline CDR1 is MNHEY and CDR2 SMNVEV (reference sequence). The CDR3 coding sequence is TGTGCCAGCAGTATGGTGCAGGGGGCAAACATTCAGTACTTC. It encodes CASSMVQGANIQYF.

The genes are TRBV11-2 and TRBJ1-5; D possibly corresponds to TRBD1 (5 bases). This CDR3 has 15 residues. Per the germline V gene, CDR1 is SGHAT and CDR2 is FQNNGV. With 5 bases removed from V and 1 base from J, the gap between germline ends came to 12 bases. The CDR3 reads CASSPIQGSNQPQHF. The CDR3 DNA reads as TGTGCCAGCAGCCCAATTCAGGGAAGCAATCAGCCCCAGCATTTT.

This clone has only a few counts. The rearrangement links TRBV11-2 to TRBJ1-1; 8 nucleotides match TRBD1. CDR1 is SGHAT and CDR2 is FQNNGV in the germline V gene. The CDR3 is made up of 18 amino acids. Trimming took 5 bases from V and 3 from J; bases not matched to a gene: 17. CDR3 nucleotide sequence: TGTGCCAGCAGCCCCACCCCCCGGACAGGGTTCAACGACACTGAAGCTTTCTTT. It specifies CASSPTPRTGFNDTEAFF.

This chain joins TRBV5-1 and TRBJ2-1; possibly TRBD1 for D (6 bases). Trimming left V 5 bases short and J 5 bases short, with 14 bases between. CDR3 length: 14 amino acids. Germline CDR1 SGHRS, CDR2 YFSETQ. CDR3 DNA: TGCGCCAGCAGAACAGGGATATTGGACAATGAGCAGTTCTTC. This codes for CASRTGILDNEQFF.

The chain combines TRBV6-1 with TRBJ2-7; D unclear. The V end was cut by 2 bases, the J end by 2 bases, with 4 bases between. The CDR3 is 12 amino acids. CDR1 and CDR2 from the germline V gene are MNHNS and SASEGT. The CDR3 is CASSESAYEQYF. Here the CDR3 DNA reads TGTGCCAGCAGTGAATCGGCCTACGAGCAGTACTTC.

This CDR3 is CASSLSTGGEQFF. In nucleotides, the CDR3 is TGTGCCAGCAGTTTATCCACAGGGGGTGAGCAGTTCTTC. This chain uses TRBV28 with TRBJ2-1, with 8 bases that match TRBD1. Germline values: CDR1 MDHEN, CDR2 SYDVKM. This CDR3 has 13 amino acids. The trim removed 1 base at V and 9 bases at J, leaving 2 bases unmatched. The full variable domain, completed using reference TRBV28 and TRBJ2-1, is DVKVTQSSRYLVKRTGEKVFLECVQDMDHENMFWYRQDPGLGLRLIYFSYDVKMKEKGDIPEGYSVSREKKERFSLILESASTNQTSMYLCASSLSTGGEQFFGPGTRLTVL.

The chain carries TRBV28 and TRBJ2-5; D uncertain. V was clipped by 6 bases and J by 5 bases, with 10 bases between them. CDR1 and CDR2 (germline): MDHEN, SYDVKM. This CDR3 contains 12 residues. CDR3 DNA: TGTGCCAGCAGCCGTAATTGGGAGACCCAGTACTTC. Amino acids: CASSRNWETQYF. The full variable domain, completed using reference TRBV28 and TRBJ2-5, is DVKVTQSSRYLVKRTGEKVFLECVQDMDHENMFWYRQDPGLGLRLIYFSYDVKMKEKGDIPEGYSVSREKKERFSLILESASTNQTSMYLCASSRNWETQYFGPGTRLLVL.

The V and J genes are TRBV6-6 and TRBJ2-7; TRBD1 matches 8 bases. The CDR3 has 13 amino acids. Germline CDR1 reads MNHNY; CDR2 reads SVGAGI (reference sequence). The junction had 3 bases not matched to a gene; V was cut back by 3 bases and J by 5 bases. CDR3 residues: CASSYRDRNEQYF. The CDR3 coding sequence is TGTGCCAGCAGTTATAGGGACAGGAACGAGCAGTACTTC.

Here the CDR3 DNA reads TGTGCCAGCAGTCCCCGTTGGGTATTGGGGATCGGAGAGACCCAGTACTTC. This sequence encodes CASSPRWVLGIGETQYF. The rearrangement links TRBV27 to TRBJ2-5, with D unresolved. This CDR3 contains 17 residues. Germline CDR1 reads MNHEY; CDR2 reads SMNVEV (reference sequence). V lost 5 bases to trimming and J lost 4 bases, with 23 bases between them.

The V gene is TRBV5-4, the J gene TRBJ2-7, with no clear D. Germline assignment: CDR1 SGHNT and CDR2 YYREEE (reference sequence). V was cut by 0 bases and J by 2 bases, with 3 bases left in between. The CDR3 sequence is 12 residues long. CDR3 sequence reads: CASSLGAYEQYF. As DNA, the CDR3 is TGTGCCAGCAGCTTGGGAGCCTACGAGCAGTACTTC. Full variable domain (outside the CDR3, taken from reference TRBV5-4 and TRBJ2-7): ETGVTQSPTHLIKTRGQQVTLRCSSQSGHNTVSWYQQALGQGPQFIFQYYREEENGRGNFPPRFSGLQFPNYSSELNVNALELDDSALYLCASSLGAYEQYFGPGTRLTVT.

The rearrangement uses TRBV6-1 and TRBJ1-4; unclear D gene. The germline gives CDR1 MNHNS, CDR2 SASEGT. The CDR3 spans 15 residues. V lost 2 bases and J lost 4, with 11 bases in between. The CDR3 sequence is CASSEKGGGNEKLFF. The DNA for the CDR3 is TGTGCCAGCAGTGAAAAGGGAGGAGGTAATGAAAAACTGTTTTTT.

This chain uses TRBV7-9 with TRBJ1-2; D perhaps matches TRBD1 (5 bases). Trimming removed 4 bases at V and 3 bases at J, with 12 bases between. Germline values: CDR1 SEHNR, CDR2 FQNEAQ (reference sequence). The CDR3 totals 14 residues. CDR3 bases: TGTGCCAGCAGCTACCTCCGGGGGGACTATGGCTACACCTTC. Amino acids: CASSYLRGDYGYTF.

The chain recombines TRBV28 with TRBJ2-3; 9 bases are shared with TRBD1. The CDR3 length is 16 residues. CDR1 is MDHEN, CDR2 SYDVKM, per germline. V dropped 9 bases and J dropped 1; count of bases not matched to a gene: 11. DNA for the CDR3: TGTGCCAGTAAATCCGGACAGGGGCTTCGCACAGATACGCAGTATTTT. This sequence encodes CASKSGQGLRTDTQYF.

CDR3 residues: CASSGRFRNQPQHF. In nucleotides, the CDR3 is TGTGCCAGTAGTGGCAGGTTCCGCAATCAGCCCCAGCATTTT. The chain couples TRBV19 to TRBJ1-5, with D unclear. V lost 5 bases to trimming and J lost 2 bases, with 10 bases between them. CDR3 size: 14 residues. Looked up from germline, CDR1 is LNHDA and CDR2 is SQIVND (reference sequence).

The chain is built from TRBV5-6 and TRBJ2-2; 11 positions agree with TRBD2. After removal of 1 base from V and 5 bases from J, the junction contained 7 bases not matched to a gene. Looked up from germline, CDR1 is SGHDT and CDR2 is YYEEEE. This CDR3 contains 17 residues. This CDR3 reads CASSLFFSGRETGELFF. The CDR3 DNA reads TGTGCCAGCAGCTTGTTTTTTAGCGGGAGGGAAACCGGGGAGCTGTTTTTT.

The chain combines TRBV7-9 with TRBJ1-1; 9 bases agree with TRBD1. The V and J ends lost 5 bases and 5 bases, in that order; junction bases with no gene match: 6. Germline lookup yields CDR1 SEHNR and CDR2 FQNEAQ (reference sequence). The CDR3 length is 14 residues. CDR3 residues: CASSRDRVETEAFF. CDR3 bases: TGTGCCAGCAGCCGGGACAGGGTTGAAACTGAAGCTTTCTTT.

This chain links TRBV5-6 with TRBJ2-1, with TRBD2 matching 8 bases. Germline trimming cut 4 bases from V and 3 bases from J; bases unmatched to any gene: 9. The CDR3 spans 16 residues. Germline V gene data show CDR1 as SGHDT and CDR2 as YYEEEE. Here the CDR3 DNA reads TGTGCCAGCAGCCCCGGACTAGCACCGGTCTACAATGAGCAGTTCTTC. It translates to CASSPGLAPVYNEQFF. Variable domain in full (rest from reference TRBV5-6 and TRBJ2-1): DAGVTQSPTHLIKTRGQQVTLRCSPKSGHDTVSWYQQALGQGPQFIFQYYEEEERQRGNFPDRFSGHQFPNYSSELNVNALLLGDSALYLCASSPGLAPVYNEQFFGPGTRLTVL.

DNA of the CDR3: TGTGCCAGCAGCTTAGGTACCGGGGAGCTGTTTTTT. Protein product: CASSLGTGELFF. V and J are TRBV7-3 and TRBJ2-2; D not certain. Germline values: CDR1 SGHTA, CDR2 FQGTGA. The length of the CDR3 is 12 residues. V lost 2 bases to trimming and J lost 5 bases, with 3 bases between them.

This chain uses TRBV18 with TRBJ2-7, with D perhaps TRBD2 (6 bases). This CDR3 region has 14 residues. The V gene lost 3 bases and the J gene lost 6 bases, with 15 bases spanning the gap. Germline CDR1 and CDR2: KGHSH and LQKENI. This CDR3 is CASSPLQEGGEQYF. The CDR3 DNA reads TGTGCCAGCTCACCTCTCCAGGAGGGAGGCGAGCAGTACTTC. The full variable domain, with the rest looked up from reference TRBV18 and TRBJ2-7, is NAGVMQNPRHLVRRRGQEARLRCSPMKGHSHVYWYRQLPEEGLKFMVYLQKENIIDESGMPKERFSAEFPKEGPSILRIQQVVRGDSAAYFCASSPLQEGGEQYFGPGTRLTVT.

The chain couples TRBV11-2 to TRBJ2-1; 11 nucleotides align to TRBD2. This CDR3 comprises 16 residues. The germline CDR1 and CDR2 sequences are SGHAT and FQNNGV. After removal of 5 bases from V and 2 bases from J, the junction contained 5 bases not matched to a gene. This CDR3 is CASSHHSGRAYNEQFF. The CDR3 DNA is TGTGCCAGCAGCCACCATAGCGGGAGGGCCTACAATGAGCAGTTCTTC.

The rearrangement joins TRBV11-2 to TRBJ1-2; D ambiguous. Trimming left V 0 bases short and J 4 bases short, with 12 bases between. The CDR3 has 15 amino acids. Germline values: CDR1 SGHAT, CDR2 FQNNGV. CDR3 region: CASSLDSGVTYGYTF. CDR3 DNA: TGTGCCAGCAGCTTAGATTCGGGAGTGACCTATGGCTACACCTTC.

The chain recombines TRBV28 with TRBJ1-1, with D unclear. Trimming cost V 6 bases and J 1 base, with 12 bases left between them. CDR3 size: 14 residues. Germline lookup yields CDR1 MDHEN and CDR2 SYDVKM. The CDR3 spells CASSLLAGNTEAFF. DNA for the CDR3: TGTGCCAGCAGCCTTCTAGCGGGGAACACTGAAGCTTTCTTT.

The chain is built from TRBV28 and TRBJ2-3; D is ambiguous. CDR3 length: 12 residues. Deletions cut 6 bases from V and 5 bases from J, with 9 bases between. From germline, CDR1 is MDHEN and CDR2 SYDVKM. This chain's CDR3 is CASRQTVDTQYF. CDR3 DNA: TGTGCCAGCAGGCAGACTGTAGATACGCAGTATTTT.